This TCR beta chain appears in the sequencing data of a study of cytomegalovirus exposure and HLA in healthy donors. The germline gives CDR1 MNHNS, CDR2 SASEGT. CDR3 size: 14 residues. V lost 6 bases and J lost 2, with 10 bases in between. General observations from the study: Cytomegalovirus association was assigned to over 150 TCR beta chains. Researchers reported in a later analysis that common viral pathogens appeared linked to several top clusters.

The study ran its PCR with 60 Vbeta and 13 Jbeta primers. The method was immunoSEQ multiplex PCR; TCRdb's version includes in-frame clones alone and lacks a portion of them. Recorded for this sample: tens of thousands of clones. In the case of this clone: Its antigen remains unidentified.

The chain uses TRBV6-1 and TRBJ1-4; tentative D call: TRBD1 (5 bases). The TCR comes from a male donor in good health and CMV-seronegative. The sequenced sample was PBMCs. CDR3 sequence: CASSRGWTNEKLFF. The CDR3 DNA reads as TGTGCCAGCAGCCGGGGGTGGACTAATGAAAAACTGTTTTTT.